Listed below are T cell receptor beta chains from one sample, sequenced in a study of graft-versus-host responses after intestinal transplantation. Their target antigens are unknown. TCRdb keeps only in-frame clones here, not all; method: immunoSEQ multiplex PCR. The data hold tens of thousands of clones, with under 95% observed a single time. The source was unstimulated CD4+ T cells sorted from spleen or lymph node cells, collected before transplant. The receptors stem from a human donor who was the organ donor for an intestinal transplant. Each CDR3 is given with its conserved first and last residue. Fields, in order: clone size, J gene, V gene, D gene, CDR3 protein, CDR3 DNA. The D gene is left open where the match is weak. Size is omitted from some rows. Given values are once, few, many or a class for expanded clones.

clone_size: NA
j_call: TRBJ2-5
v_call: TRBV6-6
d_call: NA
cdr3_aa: CASSPVPETQYF
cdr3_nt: TGTGCCAGCAGCCCGGTCCCAGAGACCCAGTACTTC

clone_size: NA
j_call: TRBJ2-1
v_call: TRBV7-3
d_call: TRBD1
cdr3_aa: CASSLRPRDSSYNEQFF
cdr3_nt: TGTGCCAGCAGCTTAAGACCCCGGGACAGCTCCTACAATGAGCAGTTCTTC

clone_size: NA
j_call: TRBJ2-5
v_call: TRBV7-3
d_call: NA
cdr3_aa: CASSLGEVQETQYF
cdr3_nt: TGTGCCAGCAGCTTAGGGGAGGTTCAGGAGACCCAGTACTTC

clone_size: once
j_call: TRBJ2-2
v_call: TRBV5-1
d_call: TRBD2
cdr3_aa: CASSLSLAGDVGTGELFF
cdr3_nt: TGCGCCAGCAGCTTGAGCTTAGCGGGGGATGTAGGCACCGGGGAGCTGTTTTTT

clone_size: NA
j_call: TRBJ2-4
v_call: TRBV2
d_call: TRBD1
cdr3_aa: CASAGQAHAKNIQYF
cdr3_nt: TGTGCCAGTGCGGGACAGGCCCACGCCAAAAACATTCAGTACTTC

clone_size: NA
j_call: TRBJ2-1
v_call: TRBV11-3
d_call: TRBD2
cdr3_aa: CASSYLAGEPLYNEQFF
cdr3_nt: TGTGCCAGCAGCTACCTAGCGGGGGAGCCCCTTTACAATGAGCAGTTCTTC

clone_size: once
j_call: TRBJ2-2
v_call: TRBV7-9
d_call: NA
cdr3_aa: CASSLFGGPGELFF
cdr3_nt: TGTGCCAGCAGCTTGTTCGGGGGTCCCGGGGAGCTGTTTTTT

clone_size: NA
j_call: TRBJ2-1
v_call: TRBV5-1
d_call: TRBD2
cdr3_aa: CASSLTSGFYNEQFF
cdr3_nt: TGCGCCAGCAGCTTAACTAGCGGGTTTTACAATGAGCAGTTCTTC

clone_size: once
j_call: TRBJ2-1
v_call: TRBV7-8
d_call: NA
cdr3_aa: CASSLVLFSTGGENEQFF
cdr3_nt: TGTGCCAGCAGCTTAGTTCTTTTTAGTACAGGGGGGGAAAATGAGCAGTTCTTC

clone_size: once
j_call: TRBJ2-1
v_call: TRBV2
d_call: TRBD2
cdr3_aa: CASSPSLRTRLNEQFF
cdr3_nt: TGTGCCAGCAGTCCTTCCCTACGGACTAGACTCAATGAGCAGTTCTTC

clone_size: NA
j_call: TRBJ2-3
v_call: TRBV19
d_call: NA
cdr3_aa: CASSIPRRPHTQYF
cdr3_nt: TGTGCCAGTAGTATACCCAGGAGGCCTCATACGCAGTATTTT

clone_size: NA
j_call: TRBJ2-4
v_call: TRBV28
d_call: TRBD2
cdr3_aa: CASSPLGLALGAKNIQYF
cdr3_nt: TGTGCCAGCAGCCCTCTGGGACTAGCGTTAGGAGCCAAAAACATTCAGTACTTC

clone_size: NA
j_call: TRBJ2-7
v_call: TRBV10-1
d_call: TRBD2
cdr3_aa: CASISPLAGLPYEQYF
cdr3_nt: TGCGCCAGCATAAGTCCTCTAGCGGGGCTCCCCTACGAGCAGTACTTC

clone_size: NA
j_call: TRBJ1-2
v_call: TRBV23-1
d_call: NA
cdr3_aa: CASSHVQYPLNGYTF
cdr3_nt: TGCGCCAGCAGTCATGTCCAGTATCCGCTTAATGGCTACACCTTC

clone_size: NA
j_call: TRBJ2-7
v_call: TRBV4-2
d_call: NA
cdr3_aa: CASSQDQGYEQYF
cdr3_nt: TGTGCCAGCAGCCAAGACCAGGGCTACGAGCAGTACTTC

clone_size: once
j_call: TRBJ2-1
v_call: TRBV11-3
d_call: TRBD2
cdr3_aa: CASSFGLADYNEQFF
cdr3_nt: TGTGCCAGCAGCTTTGGACTAGCGGACTACAATGAGCAGTTCTTC

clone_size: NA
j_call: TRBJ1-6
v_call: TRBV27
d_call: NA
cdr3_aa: CASSSGVSPLHF
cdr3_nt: TGTGCCAGCAGTTCAGGGGTATCACCCCTCCACTTT

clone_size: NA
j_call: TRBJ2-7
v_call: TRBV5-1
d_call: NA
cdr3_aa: CASSLGPPGLTSYEQYF
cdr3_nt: TGCGCCAGCAGCTTAGGGCCACCAGGGCTTACATCCTACGAGCAGTACTTC

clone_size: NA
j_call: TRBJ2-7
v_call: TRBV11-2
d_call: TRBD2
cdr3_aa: CASSLTGLAGDEQYF
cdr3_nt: TGTGCCAGCAGCTTAACCGGACTAGCGGGGGATGAGCAGTACTTC

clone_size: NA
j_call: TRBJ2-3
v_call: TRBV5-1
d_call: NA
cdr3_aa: CASSSPGVRTTDTQYF
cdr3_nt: TGCGCCAGCAGCTCCCCGGGGGTGAGGACCACAGATACGCAGTATTTT

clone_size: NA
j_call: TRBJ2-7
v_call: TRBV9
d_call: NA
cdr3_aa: CASSPSERGGVYF
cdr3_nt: TGTGCCAGCAGCCCATCGGAGAGGGGGGGTGTGTACTTC

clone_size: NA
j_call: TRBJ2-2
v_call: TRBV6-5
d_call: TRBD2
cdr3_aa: CASSTGGRTGELFF
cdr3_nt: TGTGCCAGCAGTACGGGGGGGCGGACCGGGGAGCTGTTTTTT

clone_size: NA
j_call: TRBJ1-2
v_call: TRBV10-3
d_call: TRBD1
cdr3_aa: CAIGDRGYDYGYTF
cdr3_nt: TGTGCCATCGGAGACAGGGGATACGACTATGGCTACACCTTC

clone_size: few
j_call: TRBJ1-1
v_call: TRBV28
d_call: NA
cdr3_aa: CASSLNLGRQLNTEAFF
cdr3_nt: TGTGCCAGCAGTTTAAATTTGGGGCGGCAGCTGAACACTGAAGCTTTCTTT

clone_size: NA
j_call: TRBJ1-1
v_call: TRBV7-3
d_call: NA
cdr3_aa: CASSFNKNTEAFF
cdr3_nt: TGTGCCAGCAGCTTTAACAAGAACACTGAAGCTTTCTTT

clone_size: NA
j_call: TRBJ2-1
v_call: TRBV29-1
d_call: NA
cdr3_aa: CSGVSPNYNEQFF
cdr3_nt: TGCAGCGGTGTTAGCCCTAACTACAATGAGCAGTTCTTC

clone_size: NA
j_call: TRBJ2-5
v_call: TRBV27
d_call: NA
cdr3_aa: CASSLFTGKGRETQYF
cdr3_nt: TGTGCCAGCAGTTTATTTACGGGAAAAGGGCGAGAGACCCAGTACTTC

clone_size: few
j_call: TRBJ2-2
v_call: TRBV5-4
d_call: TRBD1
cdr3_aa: CASSTGAGGATGELFF
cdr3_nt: TGTGCCAGCAGCACGGGTGCAGGGGGCGCAACCGGGGAGCTGTTTTTT

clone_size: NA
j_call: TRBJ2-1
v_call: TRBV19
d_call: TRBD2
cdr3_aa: CASSSQRGTNYNEQFF
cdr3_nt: TGTGCCAGTAGTTCTCAGCGGGGGACCAACTACAATGAGCAGTTCTTC

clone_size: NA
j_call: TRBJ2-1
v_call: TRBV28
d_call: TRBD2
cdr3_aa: CASSHSGRAYNEQFF
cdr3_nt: TGTGCCAGCAGTCACAGCGGGAGAGCCTACAATGAGCAGTTCTTC

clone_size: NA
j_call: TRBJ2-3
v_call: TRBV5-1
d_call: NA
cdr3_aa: CASSPILGTDTQYF
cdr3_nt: TGCGCCAGCAGCCCAATACTAGGCACAGATACGCAGTATTTT

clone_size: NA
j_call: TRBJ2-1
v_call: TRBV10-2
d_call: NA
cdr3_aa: CASMAIITSYNEQFF
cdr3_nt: TGCGCCAGCATGGCCATCATCACCTCCTACAATGAGCAGTTCTTC

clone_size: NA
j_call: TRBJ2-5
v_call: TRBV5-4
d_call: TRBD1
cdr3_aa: CASSLRTGLGETQYF
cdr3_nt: TGTGCCAGCAGCTTGAGGACAGGGTTGGGGGAGACCCAGTACTTC

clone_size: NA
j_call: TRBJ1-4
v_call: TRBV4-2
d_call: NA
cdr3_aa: CASSQDGGAPLF
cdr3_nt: TGTGCCAGCAGCCAAGATGGGGGGGCCCCCCTTTTT

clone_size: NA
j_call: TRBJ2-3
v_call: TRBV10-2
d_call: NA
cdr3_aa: CASSSLITDTQYF
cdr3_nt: TGCGCCAGCAGTTCCCTTATCACAGATACGCAGTATTTT

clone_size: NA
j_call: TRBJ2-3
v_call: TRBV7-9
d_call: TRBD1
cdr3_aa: CASSWTGRGTDTQYF
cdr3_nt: TGTGCCAGCAGCTGGACAGGGCGCGGCACAGATACGCAGTATTTT

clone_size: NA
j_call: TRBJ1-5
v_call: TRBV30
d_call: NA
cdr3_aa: CAWSSPYDSFNQPQHF
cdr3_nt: TGTGCCTGGAGTTCACCTTACGACAGTTTCAATCAGCCCCAGCATTTT

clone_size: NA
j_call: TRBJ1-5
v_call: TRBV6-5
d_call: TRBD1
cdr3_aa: CASRTTGGGNQPQHF
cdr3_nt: TGTGCCAGCAGAACCACAGGGGGCGGCAATCAGCCCCAGCATTTT